This T cell receptor (beta chain) is from a study of metastatic and nonmetastatic thyroid tumors. Overall study context: Malignant and benign thyroid patients had repertoires compared in peripheral blood and tumor or nodule tissue.

Original data processing: Clinicopathological groups differed in CDR3, with these differences serving to build a distant-metastasis classifier for papillary thyroid cancer. TCRdb re-called clones via MiXCR from the PCR reads. Clone size and V and J calls follow TCRdb, not the original study. The repertoire holds more than 65,000 clones, over 12% seen once, with 6.5% in the top ten. Study observations and caveats: According to reports, the diversity of TCR beta was significantly higher in malignant thyroid tumors than in benign nodules, and this held in both blood and tumor samples.

This clone appeared many times. What it binds is not known. Not a single patient had been given any form of treatment at any point before undergoing thyroid surgery. CDR1 is MNHEY and CDR2 is SVGEGT in the germline V gene. Unmatched junction bases numbered 10, after V lost 5 bases and J lost 7 bases. CDR3 length: 14 residues. This chain connects TRBV6-2 or TRBV6-3 to TRBJ2-7; TRBD2 matches 8 bases. The sample taken for sequencing was blood. The clonotype comes from a male donor with papillary thyroid cancer or a benign thyroid nodule (not recorded which). Some clones in this sample may be carry-over from other donors' samples. CDR3 in amino acids: CASSSGSTSGEQYF. CDR3 nucleotides: TGTGCCAGCAGTAGCGGGAGCACTTCGGGGGAGCAGTACTTC.